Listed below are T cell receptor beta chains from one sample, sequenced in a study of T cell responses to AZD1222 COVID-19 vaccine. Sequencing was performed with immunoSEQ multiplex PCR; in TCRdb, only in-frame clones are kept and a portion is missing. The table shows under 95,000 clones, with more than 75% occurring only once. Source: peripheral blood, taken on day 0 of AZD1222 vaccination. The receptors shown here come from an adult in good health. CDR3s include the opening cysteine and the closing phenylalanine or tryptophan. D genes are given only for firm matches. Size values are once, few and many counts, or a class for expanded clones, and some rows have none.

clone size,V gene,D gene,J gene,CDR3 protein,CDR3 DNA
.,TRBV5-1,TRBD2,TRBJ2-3,CASSLASSGAKDTQYF,TGCGCCAGCAGCTTGGCCTCCAGCGGGGCAAAAGATACGCAGTATTTT
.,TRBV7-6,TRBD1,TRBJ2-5,CASSASSDRGQETQYF,TGTGCCAGCAGCGCCTCCTCTGACAGGGGGCAAGAGACCCAGTACTTC
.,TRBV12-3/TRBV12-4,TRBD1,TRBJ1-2,CASSFPGGHGYTF,TGTGCCAGCAGTTTTCCAGGGGGGCATGGCTACACCTTC
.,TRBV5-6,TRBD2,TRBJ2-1,CASSFGTSLWVQFF,TGTGCCAGCAGCTTTGGGACTAGTTTGTGGGTTCAGTTCTTC
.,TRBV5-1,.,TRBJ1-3,CASSLVGNSGNTIYF,TGCGCCAGCAGCTTGGTAGGCAACTCTGGAAACACCATATATTTT
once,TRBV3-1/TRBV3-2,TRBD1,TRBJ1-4,CASSQDPWGQGVNEKLFF,TGTGCCAGCAGCCAAGACCCCTGGGGACAGGGGGTCAATGAAAAACTGTTTTTT
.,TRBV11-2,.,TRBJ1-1,CASSLGFGGTWGTEAFF,TGTGCCAGCAGCTTAGGGTTCGGGGGGACGTGGGGCACTGAAGCTTTCTTT
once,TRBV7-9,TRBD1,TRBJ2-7,CASSKPGTALGDEQYF,TGTGCCAGCAGCAAGCCCGGGACAGCACTCGGGGACGAGCAGTACTTC
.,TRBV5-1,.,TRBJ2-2,CASSGQGAGDSTGELFF,TGCGCCAGCAGCGGCCAAGGCGCGGGGGACAGCACCGGGGAGCTGTTTTTT
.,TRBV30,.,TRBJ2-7,CAWSPQGQYEQYF,TGTGCCTGGAGTCCCCAGGGGCAATACGAGCAGTACTTC
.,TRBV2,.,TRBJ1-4,CASSDGDLNEKLFF,TGTGCCAGCAGTGATGGAGACCTTAATGAAAAACTGTTTTTT
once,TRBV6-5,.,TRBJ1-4,CASSREPATNEKLFF,TGTGCCAGCAGCCGTGAGCCTGCAACTAATGAAAAACTGTTTTTT
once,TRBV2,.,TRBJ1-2,CASLILTLYGYTF,TGTGCCAGCCTAATCTTGACCCTCTATGGCTACACCTTC
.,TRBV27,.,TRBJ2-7,CASRVTGSHEQYF,TGTGCCAGCAGGGTCACAGGGTCCCACGAGCAGTACTTC
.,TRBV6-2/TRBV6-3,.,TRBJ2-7,CASSRLNEQYF,TGTGCCAGCAGTAGGCTCAACGAGCAGTACTTC
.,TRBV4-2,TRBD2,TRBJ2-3,CASSHPSGGGTDTQYF,TGTGCCAGCAGCCACCCCTCGGGGGGGGGCACAGATACGCAGTATTTT
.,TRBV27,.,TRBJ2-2,CASSLSGLTGELFF,TGTGCCAGCAGTTTGTCAGGGCTAACCGGGGAGCTGTTTTTT
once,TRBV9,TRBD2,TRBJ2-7,CASSRGVAGVGEQYF,TGTGCCAGCAGCAGAGGGGTAGCGGGAGTTGGTGAGCAGTACTTC
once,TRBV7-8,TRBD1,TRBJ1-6,CASSPSTVPTGKANSPLHF,TGTGCCAGCAGCCCCTCTACTGTACCGACAGGGAAGGCTAATTCACCCCTCCACTTT
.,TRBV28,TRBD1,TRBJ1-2,CASSYPTGGEDNYGYTF,TGTGCCAGCAGTTACCCGACAGGGGGCGAAGATAACTATGGCTACACCTTC
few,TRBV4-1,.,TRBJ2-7,CASSQEIREKKQYF,TGCGCCAGCAGCCAAGAGATCCGAGAGAAGAAGCAGTACTTC
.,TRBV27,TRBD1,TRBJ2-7,CASSPFGTGRHEQYF,TGTGCCAGCAGTCCGTTTGGGACAGGGCGCCACGAGCAGTACTTC
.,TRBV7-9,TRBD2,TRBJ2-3,CASSSTSGRSTDTQYF,TGTGCCAGCAGCTCAACTAGCGGGAGAAGCACAGATACGCAGTATTTT
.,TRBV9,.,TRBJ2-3,CASSPRGLAGTDTQYF,TGTGCCAGCAGCCCACGGGGGCTAGCGGGCACAGATACGCAGTATTTT
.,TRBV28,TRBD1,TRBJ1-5,CASSLFPGGGSNQPQHF,TGTGCCAGCAGTTTATTCCCAGGGGGGGGTAGCAATCAGCCCCAGCATTTT
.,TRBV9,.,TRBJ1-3,CASDSGIGRNTIYF,TGTGCCAGCGACTCCGGGATCGGCAGAAACACCATATATTTT
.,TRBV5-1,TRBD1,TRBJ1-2,CASSLEQGVRGYTF,TGCGCCAGCAGCTTGGAACAGGGGGTTCGTGGCTACACCTTC
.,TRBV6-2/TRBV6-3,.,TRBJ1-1,CASSYSGRNLMNTEAFF,TGTGCCAGCAGTTACTCGGGCAGGAATCTCATGAACACTGAAGCTTTCTTT
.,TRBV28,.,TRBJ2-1,CASSRNEQFF,TGTGCCAGCAGCCGGAATGAGCAGTTCTTC
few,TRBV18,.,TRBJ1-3,CASSPDGTTGNTIYF,TGTGCCAGCTCACCAGACGGGACAACTGGAAACACCATATATTTT
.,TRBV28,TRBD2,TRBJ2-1,CASSSPAGGPHFSYNEQFF,TGTGCCAGCAGTTCCCCTGCGGGAGGGCCTCACTTCTCCTACAATGAGCAGTTCTTC
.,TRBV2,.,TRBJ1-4,CATKGGSNEKLFF,TGTGCCACGAAAGGGGGATCTAATGAAAAACTGTTTTTT
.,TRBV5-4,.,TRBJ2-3,CASSLFADTQYF,TGTGCCAGCAGCTTATTTGCAGATACGCAGTATTTT
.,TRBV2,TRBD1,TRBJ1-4,CASSENLPTGKGEKLFF,TGTGCCAGCAGTGAGAACTTACCGACAGGGAAGGGGGAAAAACTGTTTTTT
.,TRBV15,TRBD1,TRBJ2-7,CATSRAGQGAYEQYF,TGTGCCACCAGCAGAGCGGGACAGGGGGCCTACGAGCAGTACTTC
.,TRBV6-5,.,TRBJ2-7,CASRPSPADYYEQYF,TGTGCCAGCAGGCCCTCCCCGGCGGACTACTACGAGCAGTACTTC
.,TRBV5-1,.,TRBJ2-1,CASSLETLDNEQFF,TGCGCCAGCAGCTTGGAAACTCTCGACAATGAGCAGTTCTTC
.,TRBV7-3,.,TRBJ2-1,CASSPPRGATNEQFF,TGTGCCAGCAGCCCACCAAGAGGAGCTACGAATGAGCAGTTCTTC
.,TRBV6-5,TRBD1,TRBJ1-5,CASSRTGFLQPQHF,TGTGCCAGCAGCCGGACAGGGTTTCTTCAGCCCCAGCATTTT
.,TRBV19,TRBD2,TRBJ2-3,CASSQRAGGMDTQYF,TGTGCCAGTAGCCAAAGAGCGGGAGGGATGGATACGCAGTATTTT
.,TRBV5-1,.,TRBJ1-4,CASSLAVAATNEKLFF,TGCGCCAGCAGCTTGGCCGTGGCAGCAACTAATGAAAAACTGTTTTTT
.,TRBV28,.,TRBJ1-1,CASSGGTIGDTEAFF,TGTGCCAGCAGTGGGGGGACAATTGGGGACACTGAAGCTTTCTTT
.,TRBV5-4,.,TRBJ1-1,CASSLPGYLEAFF,TGTGCCAGCAGCCTCCCCGGTTATCTAGAAGCTTTCTTT
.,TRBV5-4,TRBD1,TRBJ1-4,CASSPGQGFDEKLFF,TGTGCCAGCAGCCCCGGACAGGGCTTTGATGAAAAACTGTTTTTT
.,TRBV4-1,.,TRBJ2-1,CASSQVPTRGRNEQFF,TGCGCCAGCAGCCAAGTCCCGACTAGGGGTCGCAATGAGCAGTTCTTC
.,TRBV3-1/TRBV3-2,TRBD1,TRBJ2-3,CASSQDLTGGYTQYF,TGTGCCAGCAGCCAAGATTTGACAGGGGGGTATACGCAGTATTTT
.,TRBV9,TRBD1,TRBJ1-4,CASSAGQGSEKLFF,TGTGCCAGCAGCGCAGGACAGGGGAGCGAAAAACTGTTTTTT
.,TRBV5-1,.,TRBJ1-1,CASSPQGAEAFF,TGCGCCAGCAGCCCCCAGGGCGCTGAAGCTTTCTTT
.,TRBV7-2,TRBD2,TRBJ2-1,CASSLIGLVSHEQFF,TGTGCCAGCAGCTTAATTGGACTAGTGTCTCATGAGCAGTTCTTC